This T cell receptor beta chain stems from a study of cytomegalovirus exposure and HLA in healthy donors. Both 60 Vbeta primers and 13 Jbeta primers went into the PCR. Sequencing used immunoSEQ multiplex PCR; TCRdb keeps in-frame clones, though not all of them. The table has roughly 180,000 clones, around three quarters seen once. The CDR3 sequence is 16 residues long. V was pared by 2 bases and J by 6 bases, with 4 bases of the junction left unmatched. CDR1 SGHVS and CDR2 FNYEAQ come from the germline V gene. V and J are TRBV7-6 and TRBJ2-2, with 12 bases matching TRBD2. This clonotype was obtained from a woman between 25 and 40 years old in good health and CMV-seropositive. Sequencing was done on a sample of PBMCs. This CDR3 reads CASSLSASGGAGELFF. CDR3 in DNA: TGTGCCAGCAGCTTAAGTGCTAGCGGGGGGGCCGGGGAGCTGTTTTTT.